This T cell receptor beta chain was retrieved from a study of blood T cell repertoires in COVID-19. The wider study: The origin of the acute and convalescent COVID-19 samples was the United States, Italy and Spain. T cells, B-cell-depleted T cells, or PBMCs provided the cDNA or gDNA that served as material.

In the authors' methods: Nucleated cell number was recorded as an estimate derived from reference gene primer amplification. Sequencing was performed with immunoSEQ multiplex PCR; in TCRdb, only in-frame clones are kept and a portion is missing. That table supplies the V and J calls and clone size; D and trimming were determined from the DNA. This table holds some 150,000 clones, around 84% found once. The receptor comes from a woman aged 45-65 years in a cohort sampled during active or convalescent COVID-19. What was sequenced was peripheral blood.

The CDR3 bases are TGCGCCAGCAGCCAAGCGATTGGCGGGACAGGGTACTACAATGAGCAGTTCTTC. Translation: CASSQAIGGTGYYNEQFF. The chain joins TRBV4-1 to TRBJ2-1, with 9 nucleotides matching TRBD1. Germline loops: CDR1 MGHRA, CDR2 YSYEKL. The CDR3 is made up of 18 amino acids. The junction had 10 bases not matched to a gene; V was cut back by 1 base and J by 3 bases.